The clone carrying this T cell receptor (beta chain) was detected once. Antigen: not known. Germline lookup yields CDR1 SEHNR and CDR2 FQNEAQ (reference sequence). This CDR3 is built from 14 residues. With 8 bases removed from V and 4 bases from J, the gap between germline ends came to 17 bases. The source material, RNA transcripts, was used to amplify TCR beta CDR3 regions. HTBI primers were employed in a first-round RT-PCR of the TCR CDR3. One entry per CDR3 protein, called by TCRdb with MiXCR from the multiplex PCR reads. The table shows 540,000 or so distinct CDR3 sequences, with about 45% occurring only once. This entry comes from a study of T cells in Graves' hyperthyroidism and ophthalmopathy. Findings and caveats of the study: Ophthalmopathy was distinguished from stable hyperthyroidism by 13 V-J signatures. Onset of ophthalmopathy came a median around 6.5 months after the model predicted it.

The sequenced sample consisted of peripheral blood or thyroid tissue (not recorded which). The chain couples TRBV7-9 to TRBJ1-2, with a possible D match to TRBD1 (5 bases). This receptor was identified in an adult woman with Graves' disease, either hyperthyroidism or ophthalmopathy (not recorded which). CDR3: CASFPPDSIYGYTF. CDR3 coding DNA: TGTGCCAGCTTCCCTCCCGACAGTATCTATGGCTACACCTTC. Full variable domain (rest looked up from reference TRBV7-9 and TRBJ1-2): DTGVSQNPRHKITKRGQNVTFRCDPISEHNRLYWYRQTLGQGPEFLTYFQNEAQLEKSRLLSDRFSAERPKGSFSTLEIQRTEQGDSAMYLCASFPPDSIYGYTFGSGTRLTVV.